This is a list of T cell receptor beta chains from one sample in a study of cytomegalovirus exposure and HLA in healthy donors. TCRdb keeps only in-frame clones here, not all; method: immunoSEQ multiplex PCR. The profile shows roughly 300,000 clones, about nine tenths of them singletons. Sequencing was done on a sample of PBMCs. The origin of the receptors is a woman aged 25-40 years in good health and CMV-seropositive. Each CDR3 is given with its conserved first and last residue. A D gene is named only where the DNA matches it firmly. Clone size is stated in some rows and not others, as once, few, many or a class when expanded.

d_call clone_size j_call v_call cdr3_aa cdr3_nt
. . TRBJ1-4 TRBV2 CASSPVLTNEKLFF TGTGCCAGCAGTCCGGTACTAACTAATGAAAAACTGTTTTTT
. . TRBJ1-5 TRBV5-7 CASSLATKDGGNQPQHF TGTGCCAGCAGCTTGGCGACTAAGGACGGGGGCAATCAGCCCCAGCATTTT
TRBD1 . TRBJ1-4 TRBV15 CATSRTGEEKLFF TGTGCCACCAGCAGGACAGGGGAGGAAAAACTGTTTTTT
TRBD2 once TRBJ2-1 TRBV25-1 CASSESPNGREIPHEQFF TGTGCCAGCAGTGAATCCCCCAATGGGCGGGAGATCCCCCATGAGCAGTTCTTC
. . TRBJ1-3 TRBV29-1 CSVEAGTGNTIYF TGCAGCGTTGAAGCAGGGACTGGAAACACCATATATTTT
. . TRBJ2-5 TRBV29-1 CSVDSETQYF TGCAGCGTTGACTCAGAGACCCAGTACTTC
TRBD1 . TRBJ2-2 TRBV5-1 CASSGQGEPGELFF TGCGCCAGCAGCGGACAGGGGGAGCCCGGGGAGCTGTTTTTT
TRBD1 . TRBJ2-3 TRBV30 CAWTFRGLQDTQYF TGTGCCTGGACATTCAGGGGGCTTCAAGATACGCAGTATTTT
TRBD1 . TRBJ2-7 TRBV5-4 CASSLAGQGFGEQYF TGTGCCAGCAGCTTGGCGGGACAGGGGTTCGGAGAGCAGTACTTC
. . TRBJ2-7 TRBV5-1 CASSLRRQGYEQYF TGCGCCAGCAGCTTGCGGAGGCAGGGCTACGAGCAGTACTTC
TRBD1 . TRBJ2-5 TRBV29-1 CSVAPGQGVGETQYF TGCAGCGTTGCCCCGGGACAGGGGGTGGGGGAGACCCAGTACTTC
. . TRBJ1-1 TRBV10-3 CAISAGINTEAFF TGTGCCATCAGTGCAGGGATAAACACTGAAGCTTTCTTT
TRBD1 . TRBJ2-1 TRBV6-5 CASSTPTGGYNEQFF TGTGCCAGCAGTACCCCGACAGGGGGCTACAATGAGCAGTTCTTC
. . TRBJ2-7 TRBV30 CAWSPGTSYEQYF TGTGCCTGGAGCCCGGGGACTTCCTACGAGCAGTACTTC
TRBD2 once TRBJ2-3 TRBV30 CASSGSLADTQYF TGTGCCTCTAGCGGGAGTTTGGCAGATACGCAGTATTTT
. . TRBJ2-5 TRBV25-1 CATMSLGEETQYF TGTGCCACCATGAGCTTAGGGGAAGAGACCCAGTACTTC
. few TRBJ1-1 TRBV11-3 CASSLGSNTEAFF TGTGCCAGCAGCTTAGGATCGAACACTGAAGCTTTCTTT
. few TRBJ2-5 TRBV2 CASSEQVETQYF TGTGCCAGCAGTGAACAGGTGGAGACCCAGTACTTC
. . TRBJ2-3 TRBV7-9 CASSLGGRGSSTDTQYF TGTGCCAGCAGCTTAGGGGGGCGGGGCTCTAGCACAGATACGCAGTATTTT
. . TRBJ1-1 TRBV25-1 CASSAREPNTEAFF TGTGCCAGCAGTGCCAGGGAACCGAACACTGAAGCTTTCTTT
. . TRBJ2-7 TRBV6-6 CASSSTDLSYEQYF TGTGCCAGCAGTTCTACGGACCTTTCATACGAGCAGTACTTC
. . TRBJ1-1 TRBV30 CAWSGEFNTEAFF TGTGCCTGGAGTGGGGAGTTTAACACTGAAGCTTTCTTT
TRBD2 . TRBJ2-1 TRBV29-1 CSVLAGGSNEQFF TGCAGCGTTCTAGCGGGGGGCTCCAATGAGCAGTTCTTC
. . TRBJ2-7 TRBV5-1 CASSGDTYEQYF TGCGCCAGCAGCGGGGACACCTACGAGCAGTACTTC
. . TRBJ2-1 TRBV4-3 CASSQGSNAHEQFF TGCGCCAGCAGCCAAGGGTCCAACGCCCATGAGCAGTTCTTC
TRBD2 . TRBJ2-7 TRBV4-1 CASSQASSGRAYEQYF TGCGCCAGCAGCCAAGCATCTAGCGGGAGGGCCTACGAGCAGTACTTC
TRBD1 . TRBJ2-1 TRBV5-6 CASSQPGQLRHEQFF TGTGCCAGCAGCCAACCGGGACAGCTCCGGCACGAGCAGTTCTTC
. . TRBJ2-3 TRBV4-1 CASSQGIGGDTQYF TGCGCCAGCAGCCAAGGTATAGGGGGGGATACGCAGTATTTT
. . TRBJ1-5 TRBV27 CASSFRDPNQPQHF TGTGCCAGCAGTTTCAGGGACCCCAATCAGCCCCAGCATTTT
. . TRBJ2-6 TRBV30 CACLSGANVLTF TGTGCCTGCCTCTCTGGGGCCAACGTCCTGACTTTC
. . TRBJ1-1 TRBV2 CASSGNRDKSPRWTEAFF TGTGCCAGCAGCGGGAACCGGGACAAAAGTCCGAGATGGACTGAAGCTTTCTTT
. . TRBJ2-5 TRBV4-3 CASSQDLGSRGETQYF TGCGCCAGCAGCCAAGACTTGGGCAGTCGGGGAGAGACCCAGTACTTC
. . TRBJ1-4 TRBV4-3 CASSQDNNGYNEKLFF TGCGCCAGCAGCCAAGATAATAACGGATACAATGAAAAACTGTTTTTT